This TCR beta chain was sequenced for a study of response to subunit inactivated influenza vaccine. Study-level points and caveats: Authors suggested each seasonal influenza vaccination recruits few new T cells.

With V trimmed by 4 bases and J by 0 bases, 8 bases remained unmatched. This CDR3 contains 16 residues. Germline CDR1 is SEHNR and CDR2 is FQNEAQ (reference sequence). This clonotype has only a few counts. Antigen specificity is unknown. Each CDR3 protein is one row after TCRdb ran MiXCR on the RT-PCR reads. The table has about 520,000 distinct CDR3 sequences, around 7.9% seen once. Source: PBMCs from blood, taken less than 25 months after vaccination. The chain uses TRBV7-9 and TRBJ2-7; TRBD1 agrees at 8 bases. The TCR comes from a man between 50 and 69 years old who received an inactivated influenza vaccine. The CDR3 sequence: CASSSDRVPLSYEQYF. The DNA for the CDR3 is TGTGCCAGCAGCTCGGACAGGGTCCCTCTCTCCTACGAGCAGTACTTC. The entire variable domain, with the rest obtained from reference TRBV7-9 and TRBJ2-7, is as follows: DTGVSQNPRHKITKRGQNVTFRCDPISEHNRLYWYRQTLGQGPEFLTYFQNEAQLEKSRLLSDRFSAERPKGSFSTLEIQRTEQGDSAMYLCASSSDRVPLSYEQYFGPGTRLTVT.